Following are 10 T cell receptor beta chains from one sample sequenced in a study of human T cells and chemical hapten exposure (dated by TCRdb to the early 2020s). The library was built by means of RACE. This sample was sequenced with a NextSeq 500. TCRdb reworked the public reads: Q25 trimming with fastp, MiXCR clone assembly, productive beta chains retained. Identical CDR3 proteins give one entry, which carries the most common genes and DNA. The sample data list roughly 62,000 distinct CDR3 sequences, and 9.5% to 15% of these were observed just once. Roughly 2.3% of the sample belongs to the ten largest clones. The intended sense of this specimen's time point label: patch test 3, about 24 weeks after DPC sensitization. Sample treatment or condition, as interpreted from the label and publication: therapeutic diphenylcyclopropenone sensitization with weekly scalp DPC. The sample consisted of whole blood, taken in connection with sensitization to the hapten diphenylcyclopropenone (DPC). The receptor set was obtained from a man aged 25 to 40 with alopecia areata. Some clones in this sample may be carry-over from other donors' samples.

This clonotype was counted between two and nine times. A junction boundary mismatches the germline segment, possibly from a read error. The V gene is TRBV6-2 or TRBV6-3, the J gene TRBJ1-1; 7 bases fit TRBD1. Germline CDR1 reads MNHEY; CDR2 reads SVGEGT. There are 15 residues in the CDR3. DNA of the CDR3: TGTGCCAGCAACCCGGCCCGACAGGGTTGGCCGCCAGTGAACTTT. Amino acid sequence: CASNPARQGWPPVNF.

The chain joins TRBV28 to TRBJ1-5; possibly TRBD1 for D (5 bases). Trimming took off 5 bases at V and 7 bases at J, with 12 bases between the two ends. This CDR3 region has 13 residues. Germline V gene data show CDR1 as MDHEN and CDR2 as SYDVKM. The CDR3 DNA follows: TGTGCCAGCAGTGGGACGTATAAGCAGCCCCAGCATTTT. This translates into CASSGTYKQPQHF.

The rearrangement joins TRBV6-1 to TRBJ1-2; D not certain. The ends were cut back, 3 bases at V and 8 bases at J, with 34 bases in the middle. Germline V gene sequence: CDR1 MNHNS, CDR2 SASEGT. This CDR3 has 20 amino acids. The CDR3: CASSDAGVYFPPNPRWGYTF. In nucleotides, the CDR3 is TGTGCCAGCAGTGATGCAGGTGTTTACTTCCCGCCGAATCCTCGATGGGGCTACACCTTC.

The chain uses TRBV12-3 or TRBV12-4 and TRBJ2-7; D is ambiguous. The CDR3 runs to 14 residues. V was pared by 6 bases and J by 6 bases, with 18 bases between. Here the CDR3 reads CASSLPIAPPEQYF. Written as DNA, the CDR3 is TGTGCCAGCAGCCTTCCTATAGCTCCCCCCGAGCAGTACTTC.

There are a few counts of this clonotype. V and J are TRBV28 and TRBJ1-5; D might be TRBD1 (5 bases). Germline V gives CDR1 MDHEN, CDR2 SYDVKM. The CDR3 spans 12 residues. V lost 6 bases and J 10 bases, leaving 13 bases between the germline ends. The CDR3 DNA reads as TGTGCCAGCAGCCAGGGTTCTGAACCCCAGCATTTT. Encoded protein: CASSQGSEPQHF.

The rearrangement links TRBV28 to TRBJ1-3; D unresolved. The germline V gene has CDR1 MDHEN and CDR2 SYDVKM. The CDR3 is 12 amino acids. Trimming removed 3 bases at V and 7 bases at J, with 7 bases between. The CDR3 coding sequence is TGTGCCAGCAGTTTCCAGGAGAACACCATATATTTT. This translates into CASSFQENTIYF.

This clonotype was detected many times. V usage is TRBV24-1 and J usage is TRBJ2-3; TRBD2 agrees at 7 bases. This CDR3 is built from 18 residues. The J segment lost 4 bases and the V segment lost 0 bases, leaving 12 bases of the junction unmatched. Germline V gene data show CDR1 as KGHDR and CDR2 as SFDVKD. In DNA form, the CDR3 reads TGTGCCACCAGTGATTTGCAAGGAGGGCGGGGGAACCCAGATACGCAGTATTTT. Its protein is CATSDLQGGRGNPDTQYF.

The CDR3 DNA sequence: TGCAGCGTTGAAGATTGGCAGGGAGGGCCCTACGAGCAGTACTTC. It yields the protein CSVEDWQGGPYEQYF. The chain couples TRBV29-1 to TRBJ2-7; 7 positions match TRBD2. CDR1 and CDR2 (germline): SQVTM, ANQGSEA. The junction had 7 bases not matched to a gene; V was cut back by 0 bases and J by 2 bases. This CDR3 comprises 15 residues.

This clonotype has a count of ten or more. CDR3 amino acids: CATSDPSYSSYNEQFF. The CDR3, as DNA: TGTGCCACCAGTGACCCGTCTTATTCCTCCTACAATGAGCAGTTCTTC. The chain employs TRBV24-1 and TRBJ2-1; no definite D call. Trimming shortened V by 4 bases and J by 0 bases, and 12 bases separated the two germline ends. Germline-derived CDR1 and CDR2 are KGHDR and SFDVKD. This CDR3 spans 16 amino acids.

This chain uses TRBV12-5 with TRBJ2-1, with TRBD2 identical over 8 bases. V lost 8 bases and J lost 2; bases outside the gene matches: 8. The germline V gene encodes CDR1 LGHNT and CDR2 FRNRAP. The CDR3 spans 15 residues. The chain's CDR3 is CASQSPGGPYNEQFF. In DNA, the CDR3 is TGTGCTAGTCAATCCCCGGGGGGGCCCTACAATGAGCAGTTCTTC.